The TCR beta chain described here comes from a study of blood T cell repertoires in COVID-19. Study summary: The origin of the acute and convalescent COVID-19 samples was the United States, Italy and Spain.

The authors' processing: The assay estimated nucleated cells by amplifying reference gene primers. Some clones are missing from TCRdb's copy, which holds only in-frame ones; the method was immunoSEQ multiplex PCR. V and J calls and clone size are copied from that table; D and trimming were computed from the DNA. The table shows around 200,000 clones, with around 83% occurring only once. This clone was seen once. The clonotype originates from a woman aged 45-65 years with acute or convalescent COVID-19. Specimen: peripheral blood.

The CDR3 bases are TGTGCCAGCAGTTCCAATCGAGATGAGCAGTTCTTC. The encoded protein is CASSSNRDEQFF. The rearrangement joins TRBV12-3 or TRBV12-4 to TRBJ2-1; D gene unclear. This CDR3 region has 12 residues. The V end lost 4 bases, the J end lost 8 bases, and 9 bases lay between the germline ends.